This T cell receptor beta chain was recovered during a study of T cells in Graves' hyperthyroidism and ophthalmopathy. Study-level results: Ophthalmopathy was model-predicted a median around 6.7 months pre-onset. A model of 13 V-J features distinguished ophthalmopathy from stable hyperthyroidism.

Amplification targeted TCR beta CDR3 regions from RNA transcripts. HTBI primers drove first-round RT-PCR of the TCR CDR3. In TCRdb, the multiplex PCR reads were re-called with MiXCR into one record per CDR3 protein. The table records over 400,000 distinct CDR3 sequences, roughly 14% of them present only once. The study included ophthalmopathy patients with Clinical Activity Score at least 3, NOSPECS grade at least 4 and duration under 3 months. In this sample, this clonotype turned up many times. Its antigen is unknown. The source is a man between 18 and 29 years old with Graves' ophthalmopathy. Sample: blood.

CDR3 DNA: TGTGCCAGCAGCCCGACACTCTCCTACAATGAGCAGTTCTTC. Its protein is CASSPTLSYNEQFF. The chain employs TRBV6-2 or TRBV6-3 and TRBJ2-1; D is unresolved. The CDR3 length is 14 residues. Per the germline V gene, CDR1 is MNHEY and CDR2 is SVGEGT. Trimming removed 6 bases from V and 0 bases from J, with 9 bases in between.